The TCR beta chain under discussion was sequenced for a study of control samples from healthy donors and cancer patients (dated by TCRdb to the early 2020s). Receptor libraries were prepared by the immunoSEQ multiplex PCR assay. The immuneACCESS repertoire file appears here via TCRdb, limited to in-frame rearrangements. These files lack a portion of the clones; in checked studies, under half of the deficit traces to unresolved V genes, and the cause of the others is not known. This sample is represented by approximately 170,000 clones; approximately 90% of them were singletons. The top ten clonotypes cover 0.65% to 0.85% of the sample. The CDR1 and CDR2 encoded by the germline V gene are SGHRS and YFSETQ. From the cysteine up to the phenylalanine, the CDR3 has a length of 16 residues. CDR3 DNA only is kept here, 48 bases in frame from base 1. V sheds 4 bases and J sheds 4 bases, leaving 19 bases between their ends.

Comments on this clone: This clone's antigen is unknown. It has no much larger one-base neighbor in the sample; base qualities were not kept.

The sample consisted of blood. The clonotype comes from a woman aged 25 to 39 in good health. The V and J segments used are TRBV5-1 and TRBJ2-3; too little of a D gene remains to name it. In nucleotide form, the sequence is TGCGCCAGCAGCCTTCCGACCCTGACTGATGCAGATACGCAGTATTTT. This is translated as CASSLPTLTDADTQYF.